Presented here are 24 T cell receptor beta chains from one specimen sequenced in a study of beta chain features in type 1 diabetes. Notes on the study in general: Within each of all four CD4+ subsets, Type 1 diabetes patients had TCRB CDR3s that were moderately but significantly shorter.

Sequenced material consisted of expressed TCRB transcripts (all of the isolated RNA was reverse transcribed). Sequencing used immunoSEQ multiplex PCR; TCRdb keeps in-frame clones, though not all of them. The sample has more than 550,000 clones, 11% to 15% seen once. Their specific antigens are unknown. Sequencing used naive CD4+ T cells from blood. The source is a man aged 18 to 35 with type 1 diabetes.

Notes on this clone: This sample includes further DNA sequences coding for the same CDR3. V and J are TRBV30 and TRBJ1-2; D remains unclear. Deletions cut 2 bases from V and 3 bases from J, with 7 bases between. Germline CDR1 is GTSNPN and CDR2 is SVGIG (reference sequence). This CDR3 has 12 residues. CDR3 amino acids: CAWSPGDYGYTF. The CDR3, as DNA: TGTGCCTGGAGTCCCGGGGACTATGGCTACACCTTC.

This chain uses TRBV6-1 with TRBJ2-7; no firm D call. V was pared by 6 bases and J by 1 base, with 7 bases between. The CDR3 loop spans 12 amino acids. Germline CDR1 is MNHNS and CDR2 is SASEGT. CDR3 nucleotide sequence: TGTGCCAGCAGGGTAGAGTCCTACGAGCAGTACTTC. Translated: CASRVESYEQYF.

A few counts support this clone. V usage is TRBV7-2 and J usage is TRBJ1-2; perhaps TRBD1 as D (5 bases). The germline gives CDR1 SGHTA, CDR2 FQGNSA. This CDR3 region has 14 residues. Trimming left V 3 bases short and J 4 bases short, with 12 bases between. The CDR3, as DNA: TGTGCCAGCAGCTTGCAGGGCGGTACCTATGGCTACACCTTC. Amino acid sequence: CASSLQGGTYGYTF.

The chain recombines TRBV2 with TRBJ2-3, with 7 nucleotides matching TRBD1. In germline, CDR1 is SNHLY, CDR2 FYNNEI. J was trimmed by 11 bases and V by 3 bases; bases with no gene match: 5. The CDR3 length is 12 residues. CDR3 DNA: TGTGCCAGCAGTGACCGGGACAGTGGGCAGTATTTT. Translating it yields CASSDRDSGQYF. The whole variable domain, filled in from reference TRBV2 and TRBJ2-3, reads EPEVTQTPSHQVTQMGQEVILRCVPISNHLYFYWYRQILGQKVEFLVSFYNNEISEKSEIFDDQFSVERPDGSNFTLKIRSTKLEDSAMYFCASSDRDSGQYFGPGTRLTVL.

For this clone: Different DNA sequences within this sample yield the same CDR3. This chain links TRBV30 with TRBJ1-1; 8 positions agree with TRBD1. Unmatched junction bases numbered 2, after V lost 5 bases and J lost 0 bases. Germline V CDR1 and CDR2: GTSNPN, SVGIG (reference sequence). This CDR3 has 13 amino acids. CDR3 sequence (DNA): TGTGCCTGGGGGACAGGCTTGAACACTGAAGCTTTCTTT. It is translated as CAWGTGLNTEAFF. Together with reference TRBV30 and TRBJ1-1, the CDR3 gives the full variable domain: SQTIHQWPATLVQPVGSPLSLECTVEGTSNPNLYWYRQAAGRGLQLLFYSVGIGQISSEVPQNLSASRPQDRQFILSSKKLLLSDSGFYLCAWGTGLNTEAFFGQGTRLTVV.

This clone was counted a few times. The CDR3 region is CAWSSPGGIITGELFF. The CDR3 region has the DNA TGTGCCTGGAGTTCCCCAGGGGGGATAATTACCGGGGAGCTGTTTTTT. This rearrangement joins TRBV30 to TRBJ2-2, with D perhaps matching TRBD1 (7 bases). The CDR3 totals 16 residues. Looked up from germline, CDR1 is GTSNPN and CDR2 is SVGIG (reference sequence). V gave up 2 bases and J gave up 5 bases, with 18 bases separating them.

The CDR3 spells CASSRIAGGGEQYF. DNA for the CDR3: TGCGCCAGCAGTCGGATAGCGGGAGGGGGCGAGCAGTACTTC. The chain carries TRBV4-1 and TRBJ2-7, with 11 nucleotides matching TRBD2. CDR1 is MGHRA and CDR2 is YSYEKL in the germline V gene. J lost 6 bases, V lost 6 bases, and 7 bases had no gene match. There are 14 residues in the CDR3.

The V call is TRBV5-4, the J call TRBJ1-1; D perhaps matches TRBD1 (5 bases). V lost 5 bases and J 5 bases, leaving 19 bases between the germline ends. The CDR3 spans 15 residues. CDR1 is SGHNT, CDR2 YYREEE, per germline (reference sequence). CDR3 in DNA: TGTGCCAGCAGACCCTATCTGGGGCGGGGAACTGAAGCTTTCTTT. Its translation: CASRPYLGRGTEAFF. Filled out from reference TRBV5-4 and TRBJ1-1, the complete variable domain reads ETGVTQSPTHLIKTRGQQVTLRCSSQSGHNTVSWYQQALGQGPQFIFQYYREEENGRGNFPPRFSGLQFPNYSSELNVNALELDDSALYLCASRPYLGRGTEAFFGQGTRLTVV.

The chain combines TRBV9 with TRBJ2-5; D assignment may be TRBD1 or TRBD2 (6 bases each). Looked up from germline, CDR1 is SGDLS and CDR2 is YYNGEE. The CDR3 is 16 residues long. With 4 bases removed from V and 4 bases from J, the gap between germline ends came to 20 bases. The CDR3 DNA reads as TGTGCCAGCAGCCCCCGCGGAGGGGGGACCCCAGAGACCCAGTACTTC. Translated, it gives CASSPRGGGTPETQYF.

This clone was counted only a few times. The J gene is TRBJ2-1, the V gene TRBV9, with TRBD1 as a possible D gene (6 bases). Per the germline V gene, CDR1 is SGDLS and CDR2 is YYNGEE. V was trimmed by 7 bases and J by 0 bases, leaving 14 bases between them. The CDR3 consists of 15 residues. The chain's CDR3 is CASSGTSNSYNEQFF. The CDR3 bases are TGTGCCAGCTCCGGGACAAGTAACTCCTACAATGAGCAGTTCTTC. Combining the CDR3 with reference TRBV9 and TRBJ2-1 gives the whole variable domain DSGVTQTPKHLITATGQRVTLRCSPRSGDLSVYWYQQSLDQGLQFLIQYYNGEERAKGNILERFSAQQFPDLHSELNLSSLELGDSALYFCASSGTSNSYNEQFFGPGTRLTVL.

The V gene is TRBV30, the J gene TRBJ2-7; D is uncertain. Between the trimmed V and J ends, which lost 4 bases and 7 bases, there was a span of 17 bases. Germline values: CDR1 GTSNPN, CDR2 SVGIG (reference sequence). This CDR3 region has 13 residues. The CDR3 nucleotides read TGTGCCTGGAACCCCGCCTCAACAGAGGAGCAGTACTTC. It codes for CAWNPASTEEQYF.

V gene TRBV2 combines with J gene TRBJ2-5; D tentatively fits TRBD1 or TRBD2 (5 bases each). This CDR3 has 14 residues. Germline values: CDR1 SNHLY, CDR2 FYNNEI. Trimming removed 9 bases at V and 0 bases at J, with 14 bases between. The CDR3 protein is CARTPEGNQETQYF. The CDR3 nucleotides read TGTGCCAGGACGCCTGAGGGGAACCAAGAGACCCAGTACTTC.

V gene TRBV29-1 combines with J gene TRBJ2-7, with 7 bases fitting TRBD1. CDR3 length: 15 amino acids. V was clipped by 6 bases and J by 1 base; unmatched bases: 12. The germline CDR1 and CDR2 sequences are SQVTM and ANQGSEA. DNA of the CDR3: TGCAGCGTGGCTTACCGGGACAGCCCTTCCTACGAGCAGTACTTC. Translation gives CSVAYRDSPSYEQYF.

A few counts support this clone. The chain joins TRBV7-3 to TRBJ1-2, with 8 bases that match TRBD1. The germline V gene encodes CDR1 SGHTA and CDR2 FQGTGA. The CDR3 runs 13 residues. The junction had 3 bases not matched to a gene; V was cut back by 3 bases and J by 6 bases. The CDR3 reads CASSFGQGDGYTF. DNA for the CDR3: TGTGCCAGCAGCTTCGGACAGGGCGATGGCTACACCTTC.

V is TRBV30 and J is TRBJ1-2; D gene uncertain. There are 14 residues in the CDR3. V dropped 2 bases and J dropped 7 bases, with 17 bases sitting between them. CDR1 GTSNPN and CDR2 SVGIG come from the germline V gene (reference sequence). The CDR3 DNA reads TGTGCCTGGAGTCTGCAAGCTCGCGATGTTGGCTACACCTTC. As protein: CAWSLQARDVGYTF.

This clone has a handful of counts. The gene calls are TRBV2 and TRBJ2-7, with TRBD1 matching 8 bases. V lost 5 bases to trimming and J lost 2 bases; unmatched junction nucleotides: 11. Germline values: CDR1 SNHLY, CDR2 FYNNEI. This CDR3 region has 16 residues. The DNA for the CDR3 is TGTGCCAGCAGTAATATCCTCCGGGACAGGACCTACGAGCAGTACTTC. This encodes CASSNILRDRTYEQYF.

This clone was seen a handful of times. The chain links TRBV5-1 to TRBJ2-3; 13 bases match TRBD2. V trimming: 4 bases; J trimming: 4 bases; junction bases outside the gene matches: 9. Germline assignment: CDR1 SGHRS and CDR2 YFSETQ. The CDR3 length is 17 residues. CDR3 residues: CASSAGRTSGRADTQYF. The DNA of the CDR3 is TGCGCCAGCAGCGCCGGGAGGACTAGCGGGAGAGCAGATACGCAGTATTTT.

CDR3 DNA sequence: TGTGCTAGTGGTTTGGTAATCAGGACCGGGGAGCTGTTTTTT. This codes for CASGLVIRTGELFF. V is TRBV12-5 and J is TRBJ2-2; D gene ambiguous. Germline-derived CDR1 and CDR2 are LGHNT and FRNRAP. V dropped 0 bases and J dropped 5 bases, with 7 bases sitting between them. The CDR3 runs 14 residues.

This clone was picked up a small number of times. Other nucleotide sequences in the sample specify the same CDR3. V and J are TRBV5-4 and TRBJ2-5; a possible D gene is TRBD2 (6 bases). V gave up 2 bases and J gave up 5 bases, with 10 bases separating them. Germline CDR1 reads SGHNT; CDR2 reads YYREEE (reference sequence). The CDR3 sequence is 13 residues long. CDR3 in DNA: TGTGCCAGCAGCTTCGAGGGGAGGGAGACCCAGTACTTC. The encoded protein is CASSFEGRETQYF. The variable domain in full, with the rest retrieved from reference TRBV5-4 and TRBJ2-5, is ETGVTQSPTHLIKTRGQQVTLRCSSQSGHNTVSWYQQALGQGPQFIFQYYREEENGRGNFPPRFSGLQFPNYSSELNVNALELDDSALYLCASSFEGRETQYFGPGTRLLVL.

This clone turned up a few times. The rearrangement links TRBV7-2 to TRBJ2-5; 8 nucleotides match TRBD2. The ends lost 1 base at V and 4 bases at J; junction bases unmatched: 8. This CDR3 is 16 amino acids long. Germline CDR1 is SGHTA and CDR2 is FQGNSA. For the CDR3, the DNA is TGTGCCAGCAGCTTAGATGTGGGGACTAGGTCAGAGACCCAGTACTTC. Translation gives CASSLDVGTRSETQYF. Based on the CDR3 plus reference TRBV7-2 and TRBJ2-5, the full variable domain is GAGVSQSPSNKVTEKGKDVELRCDPISGHTALYWYRQSLGQGLEFLIYFQGNSAPDKSGLPSDRFSAERTGGSVSTLTIQRTQQEDSAVYLCASSLDVGTRSETQYFGPGTRLLVL.

The V gene is TRBV30, the J gene TRBJ2-1; weak D call: TRBD2 (5 bases). V lost 0 bases and J lost 8, with 11 bases in between. The germline CDR1 and CDR2 sequences are GTSNPN and SVGIG (reference sequence). The CDR3 extends over 13 amino acids. CDR3 bases: TGTGCCTGGAGTGTCACGGGGTCTCATGAGCAGTTCTTC. It specifies CAWSVTGSHEQFF.

CDR3 sequence reads: CASSQQTGNQPQHF. The CDR3 coding sequence is TGCGCCAGCAGCCAACAAACAGGCAATCAGCCCCAGCATTTT. The J gene is TRBJ1-5, the V gene TRBV4-1; D is ambiguous. Trimming stripped 2 bases from V and 2 bases from J, with 7 bases between. The CDR3 spans 14 residues. Germline-derived CDR1 and CDR2 are MGHRA and YSYEKL.

The genes are TRBV5-1 and TRBJ2-4, with 11 nucleotides matching TRBD2. Germline V CDR1 and CDR2: SGHRS, YFSETQ. This CDR3 is built from 17 residues. V gave up 4 bases and J gave up 6 bases; unmatched junction bases: 12. For the CDR3, the DNA is TGCGCCAGCAGCGCCCCTAGCGGGGGGAGTGTAGCAAACATTCAGTACTTC. Translation: CASSAPSGGSVANIQYF.

This clone was picked up a small number of times. The rearrangement uses TRBV7-2 and TRBJ2-5; D gene ambiguous. The CDR3 is 13 residues long. V was clipped by 3 bases and J by 2 bases, with 7 bases between them. The V gene's germline CDR1 is SGHTA and CDR2 FQGNSA. The CDR3 DNA reads as TGTGCCAGCAGCTTGGGTTATCAAGAGACCCAGTACTTC. This codes for CASSLGYQETQYF.